One TCR beta chain is described in this entry. In the authors' methods: Estimated nucleated cell counts came from reference gene primer amplification. The data were produced by immunoSEQ multiplex PCR, yet TCRdb's version contains in-frame clones alone and is incomplete. V, J and clone size reflect that table, while D and trimming were determined from the DNA. Of about 200,000 clones listed, roughly 90% were seen once; the top ten hold 15% to 20%. Germline loops: CDR1 MNHEY, CDR2 SVGEGT. The V gene lost 4 bases and the J gene lost 3 bases, with 18 bases spanning the gap. This CDR3 contains 17 residues. The source of the sample is a study of blood T cell repertoires in COVID-19. Overall study: In each case, the material was cDNA or gDNA derived from T cells, B-cell-depleted T cells, or PBMCs.

Seattle's enrolled individuals joined amid active infection and were then monitored longitudinally. The sequencing input was peripheral blood. The V and J genes are TRBV6-2 or TRBV6-3 and TRBJ2-2; tentatively, D is TRBD2 (7 bases). The origin of this receptor is a man aged 45-60 years with COVID-19, enrolled during active disease. The CDR3 reads CASSSAAGGGDTGELFF. For the CDR3, the DNA is TGTGCCAGCAGTTCAGCGGCCGGCGGGGGCGACACCGGGGAGCTGTTTTTT.